This is a list of T cell receptor beta chains from one sample in a study of T cells after yellow fever vaccination. A single record per CDR3 protein comes from TCRdb applying MiXCR to the 5' RACE reads. The data contain 500,000 to 650,000 distinct CDR3 sequences, 13% of them seen just once; the ten biggest clones take up about 14%. The input for sequencing was PBMCs, taken on the day of the yellow fever booster vaccination. Source of these receptors: a young man who received the YFV17D yellow fever vaccine. The CDR3 runs from the conserved cysteine through the conserved F or W. Fields, in order: V gene, D gene, clone size, J gene, CDR3 protein, CDR3 DNA. A D gene is named only where the DNA matches it firmly. The size of a clone is reported for some rows only, either as once, few or many, or as a class for expanded clones.

V gene: TRBV5-6
D gene: -
clone size: -
J gene: TRBJ2-3
CDR3 protein: CASSTLGSTGIGTQYF
CDR3 DNA: TGTGCCAGCAGCACGTTAGGGTCTACGGGAATTGGTACGCAGTATTTT

V gene: TRBV29-1
D gene: -
clone size: few
J gene: TRBJ2-7
CDR3 protein: CSVGNQGRYEQYF
CDR3 DNA: TGCAGCGTTGGAAATCAAGGTAGATACGAGCAGTACTTC

V gene: TRBV7-2
D gene: -
clone size: -
J gene: TRBJ2-7
CDR3 protein: CASSDDSTYEQYF
CDR3 DNA: TGTGCCAGCAGCGATGACAGCACCTACGAGCAGTACTTC

V gene: TRBV5-6
D gene: -
clone size: once
J gene: TRBJ2-4
CDR3 protein: CASSPRALRNIQYF
CDR3 DNA: TGTGCCAGCAGCCCCAGGGCCCTCCGTAACATTCAGTACTTC

V gene: TRBV4-2
D gene: -
clone size: few
J gene: TRBJ1-2
CDR3 protein: CASSVDARANYGYTF
CDR3 DNA: TGTGCCAGCAGCGTTGATGCACGAGCTAACTATGGCTACACCTTC

V gene: TRBV5-5
D gene: -
clone size: few
J gene: TRBJ1-1
CDR3 protein: CASRPRSSNTEAFF
CDR3 DNA: TGTGCCAGCAGACCCAGGTCCTCGAACACTGAAGCTTTCTTT

V gene: TRBV28
D gene: -
clone size: few
J gene: TRBJ2-6
CDR3 protein: CASRKQGSGANVLTF
CDR3 DNA: TGTGCCAGCAGGAAACAGGGCTCTGGGGCCAACGTCCTGACTTTC

V gene: TRBV7-2
D gene: -
clone size: -
J gene: TRBJ2-1
CDR3 protein: CASSFELSSYNEQFF
CDR3 DNA: TGTGCCAGCAGCTTTGAGCTGAGCTCCTACAATGAGCAGTTCTTC

V gene: TRBV4-3
D gene: TRBD1
clone size: -
J gene: TRBJ1-2
CDR3 protein: CASSQRQGGNYGYTF
CDR3 DNA: TGCGCCAGCAGCCAACGACAGGGTGGTAACTATGGCTACACCTTC

V gene: TRBV9
D gene: TRBD2
clone size: few
J gene: TRBJ2-3
CDR3 protein: CASSAPLGEGSTDTQYF
CDR3 DNA: TGTGCCAGCAGCGCCCCGCTAGGGGAGGGAAGCACAGATACGCAGTATTTT

V gene: TRBV2
D gene: -
clone size: -
J gene: TRBJ2-4
CDR3 protein: CASTDLLAKNIQYF
CDR3 DNA: TGTGCCAGCACCGACCTGCTGGCCAAAAACATTCAGTACTTC

V gene: TRBV6-5
D gene: -
clone size: -
J gene: TRBJ2-3
CDR3 protein: CASSYTRTTDTQYF
CDR3 DNA: TGTGCCAGCAGTTACACGCGGACCACAGATACGCAGTATTTT

V gene: TRBV7-8
D gene: TRBD1
clone size: few
J gene: TRBJ2-1
CDR3 protein: CASSGGQLNEQFF
CDR3 DNA: TGTGCCAGCAGCGGGGGACAGCTCAATGAGCAGTTCTTC

V gene: TRBV7-8
D gene: -
clone size: many
J gene: TRBJ2-5
CDR3 protein: CASSLGNRETQYF
CDR3 DNA: TGTGCCAGCAGTTTGGGGAATCGAGAGACCCAGTACTTC

V gene: TRBV19
D gene: -
clone size: -
J gene: TRBJ2-7
CDR3 protein: CASSVVYEQYF
CDR3 DNA: TGTGCCAGTAGTGTAGTCTACGAGCAGTACTTC

V gene: TRBV20-1
D gene: -
clone size: -
J gene: TRBJ1-2
CDR3 protein: CSASTGPLYGYTF
CDR3 DNA: TGCAGTGCTAGCACAGGGCCGCTCTATGGCTACACCTTC

V gene: TRBV4-1
D gene: TRBD2
clone size: -
J gene: TRBJ2-1
CDR3 protein: CASSQDASGLAGGPGDEQFF
CDR3 DNA: TGCGCCAGCAGCCAAGATGCCTCGGGACTAGCGGGAGGGCCGGGGGATGAGCAGTTCTTC

V gene: TRBV20-1
D gene: TRBD1
clone size: -
J gene: TRBJ1-2
CDR3 protein: CSAKPGQGNYGYTF
CDR3 DNA: TGCAGTGCTAAACCCGGACAGGGAAACTATGGCTACACCTTC

V gene: TRBV12-3/TRBV12-4
D gene: -
clone size: -
J gene: TRBJ1-1
CDR3 protein: CASLGAGEAFF
CDR3 DNA: TGTGCCAGTTTGGGGGCGGGGGAAGCTTTCTTT

V gene: TRBV7-8
D gene: -
clone size: -
J gene: TRBJ2-5
CDR3 protein: CASSLATDQETQYF
CDR3 DNA: TGTGCCAGCAGCTTAGCCACGGACCAAGAGACCCAGTACTTC

V gene: TRBV11-2
D gene: -
clone size: many
J gene: TRBJ2-7
CDR3 protein: CASSNYEQYF
CDR3 DNA: TGTGCCAGCTCCAACTACGAGCAGTACTTC

V gene: TRBV7-2
D gene: -
clone size: few
J gene: TRBJ2-1
CDR3 protein: CASSSSAGLRPEQFF
CDR3 DNA: TGTGCCAGCAGCTCTTCGGCGGGACTTCGTCCTGAGCAGTTCTTC

V gene: TRBV6-1
D gene: -
clone size: -
J gene: TRBJ1-5
CDR3 protein: CASSGAWVGNQPQHF
CDR3 DNA: TGTGCCAGCAGTGGCGCCTGGGTTGGCAATCAGCCCCAGCATTTT

V gene: TRBV10-2
D gene: TRBD2
clone size: -
J gene: TRBJ2-2
CDR3 protein: CASSEGGLAGVVGELFF
CDR3 DNA: TGCGCCAGCAGTGAGGGGGGTCTAGCGGGAGTTGTCGGGGAGCTGTTTTTT

V gene: TRBV5-5
D gene: -
clone size: -
J gene: TRBJ2-1
CDR3 protein: CASSLQSARSFF
CDR3 DNA: TGTGCCAGCAGCTTACAGTCGGCGAGGAGTTTCTTC

V gene: TRBV3-1
D gene: TRBD1
clone size: few
J gene: TRBJ1-4
CDR3 protein: CASSDRGRLDEKLFF
CDR3 DNA: TGTGCCAGCAGTGACAGGGGGCGCCTGGATGAAAAACTGTTTTTT

V gene: TRBV7-6
D gene: TRBD1
clone size: -
J gene: TRBJ2-2
CDR3 protein: CASSLGQDITGELFF
CDR3 DNA: TGTGCCAGCAGCTTGGGACAGGATATCACCGGGGAGCTGTTTTTT

V gene: TRBV7-2
D gene: -
clone size: -
J gene: TRBJ1-2
CDR3 protein: CASSLYGPGGLGGYTF
CDR3 DNA: TGTGCCAGCAGCCTCTACGGGCCCGGGGGCCTCGGAGGCTACACCTTC

V gene: TRBV5-1
D gene: TRBD2
clone size: -
J gene: TRBJ2-1
CDR3 protein: CASGGLAGEGKFF
CDR3 DNA: TGCGCCAGCGGAGGACTAGCGGGAGAAGGAAAGTTCTTC

V gene: TRBV29-1
D gene: -
clone size: -
J gene: TRBJ2-7
CDR3 protein: CSARGGDWGGSFEQYF
CDR3 DNA: TGCAGCGCCCGAGGGGGGGATTGGGGCGGGAGCTTCGAGCAGTACTTC

V gene: TRBV28
D gene: -
clone size: -
J gene: TRBJ1-6
CDR3 protein: CASSSQNDSPLHF
CDR3 DNA: TGTGCCAGCAGTTCCCAGAACGATTCACCCCTCCACTTT

V gene: TRBV18
D gene: -
clone size: -
J gene: TRBJ1-1
CDR3 protein: CASSHRTRTEAFF
CDR3 DNA: TGTGCCAGCTCACATCGAACCCGGACAGAGGCTTTCTTT

V gene: TRBV5-6
D gene: TRBD1
clone size: few
J gene: TRBJ1-1
CDR3 protein: CASNRDRAMAEAFF
CDR3 DNA: TGTGCCAGCAACCGTGACAGGGCGATGGCGGAAGCTTTCTTT

V gene: TRBV24-1
D gene: -
clone size: -
J gene: TRBJ2-7
CDR3 protein: CATSASTGMTYEQYF
CDR3 DNA: TGTGCCACCAGTGCCAGCACAGGGATGACCTACGAGCAGTACTTC

V gene: TRBV6-1
D gene: TRBD1
clone size: many
J gene: TRBJ2-7
CDR3 protein: CASSAGTGQTYEQYF
CDR3 DNA: TGTGCCAGCAGTGCCGGGACAGGGCAAACCTACGAGCAGTACTTC

V gene: TRBV6-2/TRBV6-3
D gene: -
clone size: -
J gene: TRBJ2-7
CDR3 protein: CASSYSDLLYEQYF
CDR3 DNA: TGTGCCAGCAGTTACTCGGACTTACTCTACGAGCAGTACTTC

V gene: TRBV12-3/TRBV12-4
D gene: TRBD2
clone size: few
J gene: TRBJ2-5
CDR3 protein: CASSPRLASAGETQYF
CDR3 DNA: TGTGCCAGCAGCCCTCGACTAGCCTCCGCTGGGGAGACCCAGTACTTC

V gene: TRBV20-1
D gene: TRBD2
clone size: -
J gene: TRBJ2-5
CDR3 protein: CCARESGRAKTQYF
CDR3 DNA: TGCTGTGCTAGAGAAAGCGGGAGGGCTAAGACCCAGTACTTC

V gene: TRBV7-2
D gene: TRBD2
clone size: -
J gene: TRBJ2-5
CDR3 protein: CASSLSGTSTYQETQYF
CDR3 DNA: TGTGCCAGCAGCTTATCGGGGACTAGCACGTACCAAGAGACCCAGTACTTC

V gene: TRBV5-6
D gene: -
clone size: -
J gene: TRBJ2-2
CDR3 protein: CASSPGLLCWELFF
CDR3 DNA: TGTGCCAGCAGCCCCGGGCTCCTCTGCTGGGAGCTGTTTTTT